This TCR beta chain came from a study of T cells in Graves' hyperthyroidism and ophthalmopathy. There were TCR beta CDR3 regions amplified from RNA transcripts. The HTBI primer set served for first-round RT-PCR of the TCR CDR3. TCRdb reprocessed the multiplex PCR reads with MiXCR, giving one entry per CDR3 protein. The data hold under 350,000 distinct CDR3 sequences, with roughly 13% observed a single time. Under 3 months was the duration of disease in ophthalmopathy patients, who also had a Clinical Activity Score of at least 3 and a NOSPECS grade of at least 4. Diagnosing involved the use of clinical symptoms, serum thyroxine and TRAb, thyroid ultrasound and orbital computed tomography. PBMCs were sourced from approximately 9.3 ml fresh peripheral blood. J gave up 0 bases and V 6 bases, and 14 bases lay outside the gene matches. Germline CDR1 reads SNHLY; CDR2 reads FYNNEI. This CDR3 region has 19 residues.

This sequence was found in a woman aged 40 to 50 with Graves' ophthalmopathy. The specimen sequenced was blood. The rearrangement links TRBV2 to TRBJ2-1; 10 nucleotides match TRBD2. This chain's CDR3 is CASSKTSGFDAGSYNEQFF. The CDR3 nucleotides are TGTGCCAGCAGCAAGACTAGCGGGTTTGACGCGGGCTCCTACAATGAGCAGTTCTTC.